This TCR beta chain was obtained from a study of blood T cells in healthy people across ages. Donors each provided about 9.5 milliliters of peripheral blood. Trimming removed 7 bases from V and 10 bases from J, with 11 bases in between. Germline V gene sequence: CDR1 SNHLY, CDR2 FYNNEI. This CDR3 spans 11 amino acids. A sample-barcoded 5' primer and a J-beta primer mix were used in a second PCR of about 6 to 11 cycles. TCRdb processed the 5' RACE reads anew with MiXCR; each CDR3 protein has one entry. The table records over 500,000 distinct CDR3 sequences, roughly a quarter of them present only once. This same sample was also part of a study on T cells of mothers and their children. That study adds: Donors comprised a few healthy Caucasian mothers plus their six children. M1S, a second-PCR primer, added sample barcodes and 2-4 random nucleotides. Related and unrelated pairs show similar thymic shaping of TCR recombination output.

This TCR came from a boy aged 2-15 years in good health. The chain has TRBV2 and TRBJ2-1; no firm D call. Sequencing was performed on blood. CDR3 sequence (DNA): TGTGCCAGCAAGGGTGGTTGGGAGCAGTTCTTC. Translation gives CASKGGWEQFF.